This is a list of T cell receptor beta chains from one sample in a study of cytomegalovirus exposure and HLA in healthy donors. Assay used: immunoSEQ multiplex PCR; TCRdb lists only in-frame clones, some missing. The data contain about 190,000 clones, 70% to 75% of them singletons. Sequenced input: PBMCs. All receptors come from a woman aged 30 to 39 in good health and CMV-seropositive. CDR3s include the opening cysteine and the closing phenylalanine or tryptophan. D genes are given only for firm matches. The size field is filled for only some rows; it gives once, few, many or a size class.

few	TRBD1	TRBJ1-2	TRBV6-1	CASRTGVLYGYTF	TGTGCCAGCAGGACAGGGGTACTCTATGGCTACACCTTC
once	TRBD1	TRBJ2-7	TRBV5-4	CASSLAGGGCEQYF	TGTGCCAGCAGCTTGGCAGGGGGCGGGTGCGAGCAGTACTTC
-	-	TRBJ1-1	TRBV6-1	CASSSSQEAFF	TGTGCCAGCAGCTCCTCCCAGGAAGCTTTCTTT
-	-	TRBJ1-3	TRBV6-5	CSAGVGNTIYF	TGTTCCGCGGGGGTCGGAAACACCATATATTTT
-	-	TRBJ1-1	TRBV11-3	CASSLDSESPEAFF	TGTGCCAGCAGCTTGGACAGCGAATCCCCTGAAGCTTTCTTT
-	TRBD2	TRBJ2-1	TRBV10-3	CATALKREGYEQFF	TGTGCCACGGCCCTTAAGCGGGAGGGCTATGAGCAGTTCTTC
-	TRBD1	TRBJ1-1	TRBV9	CASSGDRMNTEAFF	TGTGCCAGCAGTGGGGACAGGATGAACACTGAAGCTTTCTTT
few	TRBD1	TRBJ1-1	TRBV2	CASRTQGQVNTEAFF	TGTGCCAGCAGGACGCAAGGACAGGTGAACACTGAAGCTTTCTTT
-	-	TRBJ2-1	TRBV28	CASSSLGGEQFF	TGTGCCAGCAGTTCTTTAGGGGGTGAGCAGTTCTTC
-	-	TRBJ2-2	TRBV9	CASSLNRDQIGELFF	TGTGCCAGCAGCCTCAACAGGGACCAGATTGGGGAGCTGTTTTTT
-	-	TRBJ2-7	TRBV13	CASSLGEGELQEQYF	TGTGCCAGCAGCCTTGGAGAGGGGGAACTCCAAGAGCAGTACTTC
-	-	TRBJ2-7	TRBV6-6	CASTERAEQYF	TGTGCCAGCACGGAGAGGGCCGAGCAGTACTTC
-	TRBD2	TRBJ2-2	TRBV7-2	CASSFTSGSPNTGELFF	TGTGCCAGCAGCTTTACTAGCGGGAGCCCGAACACCGGGGAGCTGTTTTTT
-	-	TRBJ2-1	TRBV11-2	CASSFPYNEQFF	TGTGCCAGCAGCTTTCCATACAATGAGCAGTTCTTC
-	-	TRBJ2-6	TRBV28	CASSLYSPGGVGANVLTF	TGTGCCAGCAGTTTATATAGCCCCGGAGGGGTTGGGGCCAACGTCCTGACTTTC
-	-	TRBJ1-1	TRBV28	CASSFPGLTEAFF	TGTGCCAGCAGTTTCCCAGGTCTGACTGAAGCTTTCTTT